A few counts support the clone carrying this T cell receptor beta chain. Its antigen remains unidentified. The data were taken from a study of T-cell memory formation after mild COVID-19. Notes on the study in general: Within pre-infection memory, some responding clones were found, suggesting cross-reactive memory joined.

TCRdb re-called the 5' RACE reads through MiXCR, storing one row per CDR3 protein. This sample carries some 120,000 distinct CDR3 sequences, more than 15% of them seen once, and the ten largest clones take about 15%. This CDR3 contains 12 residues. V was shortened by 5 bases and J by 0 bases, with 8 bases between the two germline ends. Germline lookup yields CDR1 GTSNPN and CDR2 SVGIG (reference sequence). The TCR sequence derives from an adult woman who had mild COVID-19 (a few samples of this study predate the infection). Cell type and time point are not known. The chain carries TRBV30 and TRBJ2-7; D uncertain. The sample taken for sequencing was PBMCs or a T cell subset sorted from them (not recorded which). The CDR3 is CAWGVDSYEQYF. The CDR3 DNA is TGTGCCTGGGGGGTGGACTCCTACGAGCAGTACTTC.